This T cell receptor (beta chain) was sequenced in a study of T cells in women clearing cervical HPV infection. Study-wide background: Controls gave blood once infection was undetectable; cases at lesion identification.

Findings of the study overall: Repertoire richness, not evenness, was significantly elevated in CIN3+ cases versus controls. Cases and controls were distinguished at AUC around 0.87 by richness and V genes.

The CDR3 is 15 amino acids. The germline gives CDR1 KGHSH, CDR2 LQKENI. A remark on this clone: The antigen is undetermined. The read ends 3 residues early relative to the CDR3; the germline J gene fills the gap.

HPV was found by MY09/MY11 PCR and dot-blot genotyping. Clones were read by immunoSEQ multiplex PCR, and TCRdb kept only the in-frame ones, dropping some. This table lists over 25,000 clones. This receptor was taken from a woman aged 18-70 years with a cervical HPV16 infection that either progressed to CIN3+ or cleared (not recorded which). The specimen was blood buffy coat. V is TRBV18 and J is TRBJ1-4; D call uncertain. The CDR3 bases that were read are TGTGCCAGCTCTATCGGGGAAGGGTTTCGGTCACCA. Protein product: CASSIGEGFRSP. In full, the CDR3 is CASSIGEGFRSPLFF.